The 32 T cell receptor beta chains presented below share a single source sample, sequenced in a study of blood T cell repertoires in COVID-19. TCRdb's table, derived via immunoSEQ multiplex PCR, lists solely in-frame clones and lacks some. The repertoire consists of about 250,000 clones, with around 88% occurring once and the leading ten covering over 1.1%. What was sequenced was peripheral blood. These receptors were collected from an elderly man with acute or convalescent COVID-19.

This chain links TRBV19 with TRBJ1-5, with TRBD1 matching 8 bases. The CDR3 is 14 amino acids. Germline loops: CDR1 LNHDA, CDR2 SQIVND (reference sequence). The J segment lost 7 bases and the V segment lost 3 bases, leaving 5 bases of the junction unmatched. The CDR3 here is CASSITGGRQPQHF. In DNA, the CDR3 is TGTGCCAGTAGTATTACAGGGGGAAGACAGCCCCAGCATTTT.

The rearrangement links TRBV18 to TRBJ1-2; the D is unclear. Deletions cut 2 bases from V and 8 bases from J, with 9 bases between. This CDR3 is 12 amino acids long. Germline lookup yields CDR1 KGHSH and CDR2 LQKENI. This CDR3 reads CASSPGESGYTF. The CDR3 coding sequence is TGTGCCAGCTCACCAGGAGAATCGGGCTACACCTTC.

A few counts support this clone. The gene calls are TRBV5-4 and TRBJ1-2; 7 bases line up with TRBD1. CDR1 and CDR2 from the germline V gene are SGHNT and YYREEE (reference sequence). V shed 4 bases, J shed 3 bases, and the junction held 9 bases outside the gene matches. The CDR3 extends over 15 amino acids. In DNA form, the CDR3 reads TGTGCCAGCAGCACCGGACAGGCCTCTCACTATGGCTACACCTTC. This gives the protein CASSTGQASHYGYTF.

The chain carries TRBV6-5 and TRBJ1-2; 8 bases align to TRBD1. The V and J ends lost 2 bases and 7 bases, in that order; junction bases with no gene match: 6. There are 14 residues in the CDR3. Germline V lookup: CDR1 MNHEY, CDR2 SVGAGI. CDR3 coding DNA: TGTGCCAGCAGTTACGCGGACAGGGAGGGTGGCTACACCTTC. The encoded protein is CASSYADREGGYTF.

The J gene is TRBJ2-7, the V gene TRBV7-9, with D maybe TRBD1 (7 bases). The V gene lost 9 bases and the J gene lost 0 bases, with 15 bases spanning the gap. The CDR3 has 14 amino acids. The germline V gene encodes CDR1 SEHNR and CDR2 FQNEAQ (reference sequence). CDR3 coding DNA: TGTGCCAGGGCGGGACAGAGGAGCTCCTACGAGCAGTACTTC. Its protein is CARAGQRSSYEQYF.

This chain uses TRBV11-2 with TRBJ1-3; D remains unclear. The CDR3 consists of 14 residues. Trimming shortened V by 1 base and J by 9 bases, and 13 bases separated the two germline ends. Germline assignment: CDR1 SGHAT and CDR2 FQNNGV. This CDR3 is CASSLVRVGSTIYF. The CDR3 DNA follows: TGTGCCAGCAGCTTAGTTCGAGTGGGCAGCACCATATATTTT.

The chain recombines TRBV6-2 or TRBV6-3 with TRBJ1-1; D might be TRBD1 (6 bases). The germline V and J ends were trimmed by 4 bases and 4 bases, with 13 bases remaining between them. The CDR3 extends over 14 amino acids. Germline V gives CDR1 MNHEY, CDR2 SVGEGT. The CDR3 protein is CASSSTGPSTEAFF. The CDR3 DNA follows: TGTGCCAGCAGTTCGACAGGTCCGAGCACTGAAGCTTTCTTT.

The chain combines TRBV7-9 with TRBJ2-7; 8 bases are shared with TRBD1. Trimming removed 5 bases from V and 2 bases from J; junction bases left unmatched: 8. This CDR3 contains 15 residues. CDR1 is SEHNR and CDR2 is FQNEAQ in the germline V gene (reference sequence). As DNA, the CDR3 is TGTGCCAGCAGCCAGGGGGCAGCGGACCCCTACGAGCAGTACTTC. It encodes CASSQGAADPYEQYF.

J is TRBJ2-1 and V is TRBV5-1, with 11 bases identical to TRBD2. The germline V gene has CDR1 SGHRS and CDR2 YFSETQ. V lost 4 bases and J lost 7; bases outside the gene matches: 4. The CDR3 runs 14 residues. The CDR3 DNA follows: TGCGCCAGCAGCAGAGGGACTAGCGGAAATGAGCAGTTCTTC. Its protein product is CASSRGTSGNEQFF.

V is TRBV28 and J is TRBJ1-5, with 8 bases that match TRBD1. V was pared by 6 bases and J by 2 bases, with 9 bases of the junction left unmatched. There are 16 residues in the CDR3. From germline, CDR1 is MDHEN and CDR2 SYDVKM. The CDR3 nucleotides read TGTGCCAGCAGCAGGGACAGGCTTCCGGGCAATCAGCCCCAGCATTTT. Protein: CASSRDRLPGNQPQHF. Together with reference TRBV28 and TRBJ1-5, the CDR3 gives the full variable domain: DVKVTQSSRYLVKRTGEKVFLECVQDMDHENMFWYRQDPGLGLRLIYFSYDVKMKEKGDIPEGYSVSREKKERFSLILESASTNQTSMYLCASSRDRLPGNQPQHFGDGTRLSIL.

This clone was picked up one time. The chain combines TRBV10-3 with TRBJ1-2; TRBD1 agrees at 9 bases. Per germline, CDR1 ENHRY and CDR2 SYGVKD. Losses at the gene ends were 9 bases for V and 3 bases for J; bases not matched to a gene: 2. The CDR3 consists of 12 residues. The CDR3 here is CAIQGADYGYTF. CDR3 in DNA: TGTGCCATACAGGGGGCGGACTATGGCTACACCTTC.

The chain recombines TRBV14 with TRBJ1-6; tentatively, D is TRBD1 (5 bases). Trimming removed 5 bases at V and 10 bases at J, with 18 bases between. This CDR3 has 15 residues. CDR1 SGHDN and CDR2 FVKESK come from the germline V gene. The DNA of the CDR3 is TGTGCCAGCAGCGCCCGGGCCCCGGGGGACTCACCCCTCCACTTT. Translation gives CASSARAPGDSPLHF.

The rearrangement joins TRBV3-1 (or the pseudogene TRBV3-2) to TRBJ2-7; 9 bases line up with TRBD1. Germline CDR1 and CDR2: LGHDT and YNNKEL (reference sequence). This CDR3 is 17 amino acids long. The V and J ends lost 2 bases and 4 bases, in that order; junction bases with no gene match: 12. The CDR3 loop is CASSQSTGGAISYEQYF. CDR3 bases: TGTGCCAGCAGCCAATCTACAGGGGGCGCGATTTCATACGAGCAGTACTTC.

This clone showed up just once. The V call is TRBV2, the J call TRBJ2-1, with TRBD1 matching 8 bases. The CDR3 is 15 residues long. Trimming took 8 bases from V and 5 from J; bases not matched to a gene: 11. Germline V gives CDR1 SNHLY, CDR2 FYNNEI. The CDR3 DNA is TGTGCCAGCGGAGTCGGACAGGGTCGGAACAATGAGCAGTTCTTC. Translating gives CASGVGQGRNNEQFF.

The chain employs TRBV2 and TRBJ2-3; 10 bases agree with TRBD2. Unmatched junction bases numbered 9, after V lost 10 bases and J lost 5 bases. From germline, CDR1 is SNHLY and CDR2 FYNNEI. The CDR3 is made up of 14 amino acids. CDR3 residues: CATSLAGAGDTQYF. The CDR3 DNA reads TGTGCCACTTCTCTAGCGGGGGCCGGAGATACGCAGTATTTT.

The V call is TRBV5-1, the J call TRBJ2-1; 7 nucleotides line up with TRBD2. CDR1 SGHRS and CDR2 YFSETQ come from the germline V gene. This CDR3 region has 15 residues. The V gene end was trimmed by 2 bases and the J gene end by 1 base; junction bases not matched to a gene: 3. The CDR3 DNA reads TGCGCCAGCAGCTTTAGCGGGTCTTCCTACAATGAGCAGTTCTTC. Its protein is CASSFSGSSYNEQFF.

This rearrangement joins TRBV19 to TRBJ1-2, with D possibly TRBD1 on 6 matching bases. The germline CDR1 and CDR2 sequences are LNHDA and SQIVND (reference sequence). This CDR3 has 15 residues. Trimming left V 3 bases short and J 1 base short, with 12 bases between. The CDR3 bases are TGTGCCAGTAGTATGCGACAGGTGATTAACTATGGCTACACCTTC. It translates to CASSMRQVINYGYTF.

CDR3 in amino acids: CASSIAGGEPGQFF. The DNA for the CDR3 is TGTGCCAGCAGCATAGCGGGAGGTGAACCCGGGCAGTTCTTC. This rearrangement joins TRBV9 to TRBJ2-1; 10 bases fit TRBD2. The CDR3 runs 14 residues. V was pared by 4 bases and J by 12 bases, with 10 bases of the junction left unmatched. Germline CDR1 reads SGDLS; CDR2 reads YYNGEE.

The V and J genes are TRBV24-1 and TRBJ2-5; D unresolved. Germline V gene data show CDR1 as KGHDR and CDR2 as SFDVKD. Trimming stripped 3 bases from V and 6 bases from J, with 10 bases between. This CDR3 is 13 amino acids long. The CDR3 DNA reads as TGTGCCACCAGTGATCGCCTACAGAAGACCCAGTACTTC. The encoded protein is CATSDRLQKTQYF.

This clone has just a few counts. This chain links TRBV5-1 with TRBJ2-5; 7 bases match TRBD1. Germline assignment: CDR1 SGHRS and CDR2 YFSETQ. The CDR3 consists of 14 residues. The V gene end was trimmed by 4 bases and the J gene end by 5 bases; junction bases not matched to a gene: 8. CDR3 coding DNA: TGCGCCAGCAGCCCCGGCCGACAGGGCGAGACCCAGTACTTC. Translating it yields CASSPGRQGETQYF.

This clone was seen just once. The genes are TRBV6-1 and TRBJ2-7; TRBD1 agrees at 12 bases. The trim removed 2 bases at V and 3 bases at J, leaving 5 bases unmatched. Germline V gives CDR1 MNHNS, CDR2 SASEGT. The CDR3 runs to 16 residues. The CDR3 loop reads CASSEPGTGGGYEQYF. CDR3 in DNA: TGTGCCAGCAGTGAACCCGGGACAGGGGGCGGCTACGAGCAGTACTTC.

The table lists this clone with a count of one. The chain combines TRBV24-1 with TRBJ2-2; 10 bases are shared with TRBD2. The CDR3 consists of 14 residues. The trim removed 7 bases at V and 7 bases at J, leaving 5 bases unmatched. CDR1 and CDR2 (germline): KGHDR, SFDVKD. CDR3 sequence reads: CATRGTSEDGELFF. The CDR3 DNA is TGTGCCACCAGGGGGACTAGCGAAGACGGGGAGCTGTTTTTT.

CDR3 sequence (DNA): TGTGCCAGCAGCCCTTACCATAGTTCCACAGATACGCAGTATTTT. Protein sequence: CASSPYHSSTDTQYF. This chain uses TRBV5-5 with TRBJ2-3, with no clear D. CDR3 length: 15 residues. CDR1 SGHKS and CDR2 YYEKEE come from the germline V gene (reference sequence). Trimming removed 4 bases at V and 2 bases at J, with 14 bases between.

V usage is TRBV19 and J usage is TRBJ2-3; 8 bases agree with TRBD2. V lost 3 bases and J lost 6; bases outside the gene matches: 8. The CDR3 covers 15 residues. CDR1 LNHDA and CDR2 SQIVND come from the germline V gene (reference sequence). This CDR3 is CASSMALAASDTQYF. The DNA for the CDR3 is TGTGCCAGTAGTATGGCACTAGCGGCCTCGGATACGCAGTATTTT.

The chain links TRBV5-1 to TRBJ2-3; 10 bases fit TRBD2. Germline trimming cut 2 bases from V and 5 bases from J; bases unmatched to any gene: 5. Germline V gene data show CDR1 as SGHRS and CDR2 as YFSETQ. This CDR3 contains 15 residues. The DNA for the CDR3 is TGCGCCAGCAGCTTTCTAGCGGGAGTCGGAGATACGCAGTATTTT. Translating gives CASSFLAGVGDTQYF.

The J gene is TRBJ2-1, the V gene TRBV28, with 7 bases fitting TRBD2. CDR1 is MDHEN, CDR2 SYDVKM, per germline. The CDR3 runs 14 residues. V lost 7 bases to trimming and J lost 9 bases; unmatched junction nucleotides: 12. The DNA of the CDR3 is TGTGCCAGCAAAGGAGGCGGGAGTAGGATTGAGCAGTTCTTC. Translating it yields CASKGGGSRIEQFF.

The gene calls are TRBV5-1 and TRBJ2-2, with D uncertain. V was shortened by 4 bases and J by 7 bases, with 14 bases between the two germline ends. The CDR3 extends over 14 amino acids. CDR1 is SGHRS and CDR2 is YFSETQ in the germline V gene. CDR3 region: CASSPPTTGGELFF. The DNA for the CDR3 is TGCGCCAGCAGCCCCCCCACTACTGGCGGGGAGCTGTTTTTT.

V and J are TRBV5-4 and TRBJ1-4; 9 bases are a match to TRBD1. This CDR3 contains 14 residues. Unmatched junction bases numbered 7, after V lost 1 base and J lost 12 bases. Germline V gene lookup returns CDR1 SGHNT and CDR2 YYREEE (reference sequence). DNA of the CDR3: TGTGCCAGCAGCTTGCAACAGGGGGCGCGACAACTGTTTTTT. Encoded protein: CASSLQQGARQLFF.

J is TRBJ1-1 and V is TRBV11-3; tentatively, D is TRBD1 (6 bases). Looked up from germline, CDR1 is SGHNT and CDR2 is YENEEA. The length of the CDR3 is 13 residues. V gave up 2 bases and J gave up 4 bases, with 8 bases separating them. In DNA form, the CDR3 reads TGTGCCAGCAGCTTAAGGGGGGGCACTGAAGCTTTCTTT. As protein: CASSLRGGTEAFF.

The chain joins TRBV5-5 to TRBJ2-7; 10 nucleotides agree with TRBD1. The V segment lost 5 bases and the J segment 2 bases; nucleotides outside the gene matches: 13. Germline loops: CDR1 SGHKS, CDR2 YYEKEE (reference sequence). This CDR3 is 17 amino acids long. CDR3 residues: CASRPRQGAIMPYEQYF. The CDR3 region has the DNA TGTGCCAGCAGGCCCAGACAGGGGGCTATCATGCCCTACGAGCAGTACTTC.

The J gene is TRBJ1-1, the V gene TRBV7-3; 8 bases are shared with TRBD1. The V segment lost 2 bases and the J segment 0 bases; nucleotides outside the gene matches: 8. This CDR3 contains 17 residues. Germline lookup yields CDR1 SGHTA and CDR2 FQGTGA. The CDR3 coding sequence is TGTGCCAGCAGCTTAGTCCCGCAGGGGGCGGTGAACACTGAAGCTTTCTTT. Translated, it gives CASSLVPQGAVNTEAFF.

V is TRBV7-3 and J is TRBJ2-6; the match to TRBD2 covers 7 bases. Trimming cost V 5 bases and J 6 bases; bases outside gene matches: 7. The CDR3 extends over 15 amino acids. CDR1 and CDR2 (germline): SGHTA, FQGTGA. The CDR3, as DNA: TGTGCCAGCAGCCTCAACGGGGGGACGGCCAACGTCCTGACTTTC. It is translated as CASSLNGGTANVLTF. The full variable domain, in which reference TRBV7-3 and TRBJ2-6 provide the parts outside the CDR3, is GAGVSQTPSNKVTEKGKYVELRCDPISGHTALYWYRQSLGQGPEFLIYFQGTGAADDSGLPNDRFFAVRPEGSVSTLKIQRTERGDSAVYLCASSLNGGTANVLTFGAGSRLTVL.